The 20 T cell receptor beta chains below come from one sample, sequenced in a study of cytomegalovirus exposure and HLA in healthy donors. This table comes from immunoSEQ multiplex PCR, and its TCRdb copy is limited to in-frame clones, with some not included. Of some 84,000 clones listed, approximately 91% are singletons. The sequenced sample consisted of PBMCs. The receptors were gathered from a man younger than 45 in good health and CMV-seronegative.

This clone was counted between two and nine times. The chain employs TRBV28 and TRBJ2-7; TRBD2 matches 14 bases. J gave up 6 bases and V 8 bases, and 12 bases lay outside the gene matches. The CDR3 extends over 16 amino acids. Germline V gene sequence: CDR1 MDHEN, CDR2 SYDVKM. DNA of the CDR3: TGTGCCAGCGGTCATTCCGGGACTAGCGGGAGTTTCGAGCAGTACTTC. Translating gives CASGHSGTSGSFEQYF.

The chain links TRBV9 to TRBJ2-5; TRBD2 agrees at 12 bases. V lost 0 bases, J lost 5 bases, and 8 bases stayed unmatched. This CDR3 comprises 17 residues. The germline V gene encodes CDR1 SGDLS and CDR2 YYNGEE. The CDR3 sequence: CASSVALAGGPGETQYF. CDR3 bases: TGTGCCAGCAGCGTAGCTCTAGCGGGGGGGCCAGGGGAGACCCAGTACTTC.

The chain is built from TRBV27 and TRBJ2-6; 10 bases fit TRBD1. The CDR3 covers 18 residues. The germline CDR1 and CDR2 sequences are MNHEY and SMNVEV (reference sequence). The V and J ends lost 5 bases and 0 bases, in that order; junction bases with no gene match: 7. The CDR3 DNA follows: TGTGCCAGCAGTCCTCCGGGACAGGGGTTCTCTGGGGCCAACGTCCTGACTTTC. Its translation: CASSPPGQGFSGANVLTF. Complete variable domain (other parts from reference TRBV27 and TRBJ2-6): EAQVTQNPRYLITVTGKKLTVTCSQNMNHEYMSWYRQDPGLGLRQIYYSMNVEVTDKGDVPEGYKVSRKEKRNFPLILESPSPNQTSLYFCASSPPGQGFSGANVLTFGAGSRLTVL.

This chain uses TRBV7-9 with TRBJ2-2; TRBD1 matches at 7 bases. The germline CDR1 and CDR2 sequences are SEHNR and FQNEAQ (reference sequence). This CDR3 is 16 amino acids long. The junction had 4 bases not matched to a gene; V was cut back by 3 bases and J by 0 bases. CDR3 amino acids: CASSFPGQPNTGELFF. The DNA for the CDR3 is TGTGCCAGCAGCTTCCCGGGACAGCCGAACACCGGGGAGCTGTTTTTT.

The rearrangement joins TRBV30 to TRBJ2-3; TRBD2 agrees at 10 bases. The CDR3 consists of 15 residues. Looked up from germline, CDR1 is GTSNPN and CDR2 is SVGIG (reference sequence). The V and J ends lost 0 bases and 1 base, in that order; junction bases with no gene match: 1. The CDR3 region has the DNA TGTGCCTGGAGTGTAGGGACTAGCGGCACAGATACGCAGTATTTT. As protein: CAWSVGTSGTDTQYF.

The chain carries TRBV7-9 and TRBJ2-1; the D gene is possibly TRBD2 (6 bases). With 1 base removed from V and 3 bases from J, the gap between germline ends came to 10 bases. The CDR3 runs 15 residues. The germline CDR1 and CDR2 sequences are SEHNR and FQNEAQ (reference sequence). The chain's CDR3 is CASSLGDLLYNEQFF. The DNA for the CDR3 is TGTGCCAGCAGCTTAGGGGACTTGCTCTACAATGAGCAGTTCTTC.

This clone came up once. The chain recombines TRBV27 with TRBJ2-3; D unresolved. The V gene lost 3 bases and the J gene lost 6 bases, with 10 bases spanning the gap. Germline loops: CDR1 MNHEY, CDR2 SMNVEV (reference sequence). This CDR3 has 13 amino acids. The DNA for the CDR3 is TGTGCCAGCAGTTTTGCGATCTTCGATACGCAGTATTTT. Amino acid sequence: CASSFAIFDTQYF.

CDR3 sequence (DNA): TGTGCCAGCTCCCCTAGCGGGGGGTCGTACACCGGGGAGCTGTTTTTT. Translated, it gives CASSPSGGSYTGELFF. This chain connects TRBV18 to TRBJ2-2; TRBD2 agrees at 11 bases. The germline V gene encodes CDR1 KGHSH and CDR2 LQKENI. The trim removed 6 bases at V and 3 bases at J, leaving 6 bases unmatched. This CDR3 comprises 16 residues.

The gene calls are TRBV28 and TRBJ2-3, with 7 positions matching TRBD1. CDR3 length: 16 amino acids. Per the germline V gene, CDR1 is MDHEN and CDR2 is SYDVKM. After removal of 4 bases from V and 5 bases from J, the junction contained 12 bases not matched to a gene. CDR3 nucleotide sequence: TGTGCCAGCAGTTCACCGCTACGACAGGGATTAGATACGCAGTATTTT. This codes for CASSSPLRQGLDTQYF.

The V and J genes are TRBV28 and TRBJ2-5, with 11 bases matching TRBD2. The CDR3 consists of 16 residues. CDR1 and CDR2 (germline): MDHEN, SYDVKM. V shed 8 bases, J shed 3 bases, and the junction held 11 bases outside the gene matches. CDR3 coding DNA: TGTGCCAGCCGTGTAGCGGGAGGGCCGAAAAAAGAGACCCAGTACTTC. It encodes CASRVAGGPKKETQYF.

The chain uses TRBV7-9 and TRBJ1-1, with a tentative D call TRBD1 (5 bases). The CDR3 spans 15 residues. Trimming stripped 4 bases from V and 0 bases from J, with 12 bases between. Looked up from germline, CDR1 is SEHNR and CDR2 is FQNEAQ (reference sequence). The CDR3 sequence is CASSSPREMNTEAFF. For the CDR3, the DNA is TGTGCCAGCAGCTCCCCCAGGGAAATGAACACTGAAGCTTTCTTT. Complete variable domain (other parts from reference TRBV7-9 and TRBJ1-1): DTGVSQNPRHKITKRGQNVTFRCDPISEHNRLYWYRQTLGQGPEFLTYFQNEAQLEKSRLLSDRFSAERPKGSFSTLEIQRTEQGDSAMYLCASSSPREMNTEAFFGQGTRLTVV.

V and J are TRBV10-3 and TRBJ1-3; D uncertain. V lost 6 bases and J 0 bases, leaving 12 bases between the germline ends. The germline V gene has CDR1 ENHRY and CDR2 SYGVKD. The CDR3 contains 15 residues. The CDR3 reads CAISNYVSSGNTIYF. In DNA form, the CDR3 reads TGTGCCATCAGCAACTATGTGAGCTCTGGAAACACCATATATTTT.

The chain couples TRBV28 to TRBJ2-1, with no clear D. The CDR3 runs 15 residues. V lost 1 base and J lost 5, with 12 bases in between. CDR1 and CDR2 from the germline V gene are MDHEN and SYDVKM. The chain's CDR3 is CASSLSWPTHNEQFF. The CDR3 DNA sequence: TGTGCCAGCAGTTTATCTTGGCCCACCCACAATGAGCAGTTCTTC.

The J gene is TRBJ2-5, the V gene TRBV7-9; TRBD2 matches at 9 bases. Germline V CDR1 and CDR2: SEHNR, FQNEAQ (reference sequence). This CDR3 contains 14 residues. Unmatched junction bases numbered 2, after V lost 1 base and J lost 5 bases. The CDR3 sequence: CASSLGGGAETQYF. CDR3 sequence (DNA): TGTGCCAGCAGCTTAGGCGGGGGGGCCGAGACCCAGTACTTC.

The rearrangement joins TRBV30 to TRBJ2-7, with TRBD2 matching over 12 bases. Germline V CDR1 and CDR2: GTSNPN, SVGIG (reference sequence). The CDR3 is 18 amino acids. V trimming: 0 bases; J trimming: 4 bases; junction bases outside the gene matches: 13. CDR3: CAWSVRLSSGRASYEQYF. DNA of the CDR3: TGTGCCTGGAGTGTACGGTTATCTAGCGGGAGGGCCAGTTACGAGCAGTACTTC. The whole variable domain, remainder taken from reference TRBV30 and TRBJ2-7, is SQTIHQWPATLVQPVGSPLSLECTVEGTSNPNLYWYRQAAGRGLQLLFYSVGIGQISSEVPQNLSASRPQDRQFILSSKKLLLSDSGFYLCAWSVRLSSGRASYEQYFGPGTRLTVT.

This sequence joins TRBV27 and TRBJ2-1; TRBD2 aligns across 7 bases. The CDR3 loop spans 13 amino acids. V shed 10 bases, J shed 2 bases, and the junction held 5 bases outside the gene matches. In germline, CDR1 is MNHEY, CDR2 SMNVEV (reference sequence). Here the CDR3 DNA reads TGTGCCACCTGGGGGGGGACCTACAATGAGCAGTTCTTC. As protein: CATWGGTYNEQFF.

The V and J genes are TRBV19 and TRBJ1-1; the match to TRBD1 covers 9 bases. The V gene end was trimmed by 8 bases and the J gene end by 4 bases; junction bases not matched to a gene: 8. This CDR3 comprises 14 residues. From germline, CDR1 is LNHDA and CDR2 SQIVND (reference sequence). The CDR3 sequence is CASRQQGAVTEAFF. The CDR3 DNA sequence: TGTGCCAGTCGACAACAGGGGGCAGTCACTGAAGCTTTCTTT.

V and J are TRBV27 and TRBJ2-7; 12 bases line up with TRBD2. Trimming removed 6 bases from V and 2 bases from J; junction bases left unmatched: 11. The length of the CDR3 is 17 residues. The germline V gene encodes CDR1 MNHEY and CDR2 SMNVEV (reference sequence). CDR3 coding DNA: TGTGCCAGCAGCCAAAGACTAGCGGGAGAGAACCCCTACGAGCAGTACTTC. This translates into CASSQRLAGENPYEQYF.

The rearrangement joins TRBV6-5 to TRBJ1-1, with a possible D match to TRBD1 (5 bases). There are 15 residues in the CDR3. The germline gives CDR1 MNHEY, CDR2 SVGAGI. Trimming removed 5 bases at V and 0 bases at J, with 13 bases between. The CDR3 protein is CASSLRDSLNTEAFF. CDR3 sequence (DNA): TGTGCCAGCAGTCTAAGAGACAGTCTGAACACTGAAGCTTTCTTT.

The V call is TRBV28, the J call TRBJ1-5; 7 bases align to TRBD1. J lost 1 base, V lost 7 bases, and 13 bases had no gene match. The length of the CDR3 is 17 residues. CDR1 is MDHEN, CDR2 SYDVKM, per germline. CDR3 coding DNA: TGTGCCAGCACTCAGGCGAGGGGGCAGATAAGCAATCAGCCCCAGCATTTT. Residues: CASTQARGQISNQPQHF.